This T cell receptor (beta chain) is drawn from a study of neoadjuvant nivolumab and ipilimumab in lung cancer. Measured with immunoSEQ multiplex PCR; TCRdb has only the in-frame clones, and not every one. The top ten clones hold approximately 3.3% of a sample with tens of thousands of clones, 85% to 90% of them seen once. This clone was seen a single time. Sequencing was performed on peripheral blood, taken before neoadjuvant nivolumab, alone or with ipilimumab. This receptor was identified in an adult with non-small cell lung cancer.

In DNA, the CDR3 is TGTGCCTGGAAGGGCGCCGGTGAAAAACTGTTTTTT. It codes for CAWKGAGEKLFF. The chain is built from TRBV30 and TRBJ1-4; no definite D call. Germline CDR1 GTSNPN, CDR2 SVGIG (reference sequence). Trimming took 4 bases from V and 7 from J, leaving 10 bases between them. CDR3 length equals 12 residues.